These 7 T cell receptor beta chains share one sample of origin, sequenced in a study of blood T cell repertoires in COVID-19. Assay: immunoSEQ multiplex PCR; the TCRdb copy retains only in-frame clones and omits some. The sample gives 200,000 or so clones, 82% of which show up once; roughly 6.9% is in the top ten. Material: peripheral blood. Receptors were obtained from a human donor with acute or convalescent COVID-19. The donor label of this sample is uncertain.

DNA of the CDR3: TGTGCCAGCAGTCCCCAGACAGGGGAGTATGGCTACACCTTC. It translates to CASSPQTGEYGYTF. This chain connects TRBV6-5 to TRBJ1-2; 8 positions match TRBD1. The CDR3 loop spans 14 amino acids. Germline CDR1 and CDR2: MNHEY and SVGAGI. V was pared by 5 bases and J by 5 bases, with 7 bases of the junction left unmatched.

The genes are TRBV11-1 and TRBJ2-7, with D maybe TRBD1 (6 bases). Germline values: CDR1 SGHAT, CDR2 FQDESV (reference sequence). There are 15 residues in the CDR3. V was trimmed by 3 bases and J by 4 bases, leaving 16 bases between them. As DNA, the CDR3 is TGTGCCAGCAGCTTCCATAGGGGGACGGGGTACGAGCAGTACTTC. This translates into CASSFHRGTGYEQYF.

The rearrangement links TRBV19 to TRBJ2-7, with 10 bases lining up with TRBD2. Germline CDR1 and CDR2: LNHDA and SQIVND (reference sequence). CDR3 length equals 15 residues. V trimming: 3 bases; J trimming: 2 bases; junction bases outside the gene matches: 4. This chain's CDR3 is CASSILAGAPYEQYF. The CDR3 DNA sequence: TGTGCCAGTAGTATTCTAGCGGGAGCTCCCTACGAGCAGTACTTC. The full variable domain, rest sourced from reference TRBV19 and TRBJ2-7, is DGGITQSPKYLFRKEGQNVTLSCEQNLNHDAMYWYRQDPGQGLRLIYYSQIVNDFQKGDIAEGYSVSREKKESFPLTVTSAQKNPTAFYLCASSILAGAPYEQYFGPGTRLTVT.

This chain joins TRBV3-1 (or the pseudogene TRBV3-2) and TRBJ2-5, with D tentatively TRBD2 (6 bases). Between the trimmed V and J ends, which lost 0 bases and 6 bases, there was a span of 11 bases. CDR3 length equals 14 residues. Per germline, CDR1 LGHDT and CDR2 YNNKEL (reference sequence). Here the CDR3 reads CASSQELARKTQYF. CDR3 nucleotide sequence: TGTGCCAGCAGCCAAGAACTAGCCCGAAAGACCCAGTACTTC.

J is TRBJ2-7 and V is TRBV5-1; 8 nucleotides align to TRBD1. This CDR3 has 15 residues. Germline V gene data show CDR1 as SGHRS and CDR2 as YFSETQ. The junction had 7 bases not matched to a gene; V was cut back by 0 bases and J by 5 bases. The CDR3 DNA follows: TGCGCCAGCAGCTTGGGGCGGGACAGGACTAACGAGCAGTACTTC. Residues: CASSLGRDRTNEQYF.

The rearrangement links TRBV5-1 to TRBJ2-7; D gene unclear. The V end lost 0 bases, the J end lost 5 bases, and 15 bases lay between the germline ends. Germline lookup yields CDR1 SGHRS and CDR2 YFSETQ. This CDR3 is built from 15 residues. CDR3 amino acids: CASSLVAVVRDEQYF. In nucleotides, the CDR3 is TGCGCCAGCAGCTTGGTGGCAGTCGTTCGGGACGAGCAGTACTTC.

The V call is TRBV3-1 (or the pseudogene TRBV3-2), the J call TRBJ2-3, with a weak D call TRBD2 (5 bases). V shed 1 base and J shed 0 bases, with 11 bases lying between them. The germline V gene encodes CDR1 LGHDT and CDR2 YNNKEL (reference sequence). The CDR3 has 16 amino acids. CDR3 DNA: TGTGCCAGCAGCCAAGTCAGCGGAAAGAGCACAGATACGCAGTATTTT. Translating it yields CASSQVSGKSTDTQYF.